This TCR beta chain was recorded in a study of Graves' ophthalmopathy and Graves' hyperthyroidism. Study conclusions and caveats: Discrimination between ophthalmopathy and stable hyperthyroidism by a 13-signature model showed 87.88% sensitivity and over 70% specificity.

This clonotype was seen a few times. The antigen is unknown. Amplified material comprised TCR beta CDR3 regions derived from RNA transcripts. Second-round multiplex PCR came after first-round RT-PCR with HTBI primers. TCRdb called the multiplex PCR reads again in MiXCR, with one record for every CDR3 protein. Among about 700,000 distinct CDR3 sequences listed, roughly two fifths were seen once. The germline V gene encodes CDR1 SGHRS and CDR2 YFSETQ. This CDR3 is built from 15 residues. V shed 1 base and J shed 0 bases, with 10 bases lying between them. The chain combines TRBV5-1 with TRBJ2-5; D is unclear. This sequence was found in an adult man with Graves' ophthalmopathy. Sequencing was done on a sample of peripheral blood. CDR3 sequence reads: CASSLNPRDQETQYF. For the CDR3, the DNA is TGCGCCAGCAGCTTGAACCCTAGGGACCAAGAGACCCAGTACTTC.